The 30 T cell receptor beta chains reported below all come from one sample, sequenced in a study of T-cell memory formation after mild COVID-19. TCRdb used MiXCR to reprocess the 5' RACE reads, holding one entry per CDR3 protein. The sample yields around 370,000 distinct CDR3 sequences, around 20% seen once. Source material: PBMCs or a T cell subset sorted from them (not recorded which). The receptors originated from an adult woman who had mild COVID-19 (a few samples of this study predate the infection). Cell type and time point are not known.

The chain joins TRBV29-1 to TRBJ1-1; a weak D match, TRBD1 (6 bases). Germline loops: CDR1 SQVTM, CDR2 ANQGSEA. The CDR3 is 13 residues long. V lost 1 base and J 7 bases, leaving 13 bases between the germline ends. The CDR3 is CSVEAREGVEAFF. The CDR3 DNA sequence: TGCAGCGTTGAAGCCCGGGAGGGGGTTGAAGCTTTCTTT.

This clonotype was recorded a few times. The V gene is TRBV7-2, the J gene TRBJ2-4; 9 nucleotides match TRBD1. The length of the CDR3 is 15 residues. Per germline, CDR1 SGHTA and CDR2 FQGNSA. V gave up 2 bases and J gave up 4 bases; unmatched junction bases: 3. The CDR3: CASSLLGQGKNIQYF. CDR3 DNA sequence: TGTGCCAGCAGCTTATTGGGACAGGGTAAAAACATTCAGTACTTC.

The CDR3 sequence is CASSHVGQLYSGNTIYF. The CDR3 region has the DNA TGTGCCAGCAGCCACGTGGGACAGCTCTACTCTGGAAACACCATATATTTT. This rearrangement joins TRBV4-2 to TRBJ1-3; 7 bases are a match to TRBD1. Germline V gene sequence: CDR1 LGHNA, CDR2 YNFKEQ. V trimming: 3 bases; J trimming: 0 bases; junction bases outside the gene matches: 8. The CDR3 spans 17 residues.

This clonotype was seen a few times. The gene calls are TRBV20-1 and TRBJ1-2; 10 bases are a match to TRBD1. The CDR3 length is 14 residues. Germline CDR1 DFQATT, CDR2 SNEGSKA (reference sequence). Trimming at V came to 1 base and at J to 8 bases, leaving 7 bases not matched to a gene. The CDR3 reads CSARGQGAPGGYTF. In nucleotides, the CDR3 is TGCAGTGCTAGAGGACAGGGGGCGCCGGGAGGCTACACCTTC.

V gene TRBV2 combines with J gene TRBJ2-7; 7 bases are shared with TRBD1. The V gene's germline CDR1 is SNHLY and CDR2 FYNNEI. J lost 4 bases, V lost 7 bases, and 10 bases had no gene match. CDR3 size: 14 residues. In nucleotides, the CDR3 is TGTGCCAGCATATGGGACAGTACCGCATACGAGCAGTACTTC. This codes for CASIWDSTAYEQYF.

This clonotype appeared a few times. The conserved phenylalanine or tryptophan is not found at the CDR3 terminus, so this likely reflects a read error. No DNA is shown, since the ends of the CDR3 on it are uncertain; the CDR3 is the one TCRdb lists. The chain has TRBV7-2 and TRBJ1-1. 14 amino acids form the CDR3, both terminal residues included. In germline, CDR1 is SGHTA, CDR2 FQGNSA. CDR3 sequence reads: CASSLALRTAGLMY.

This clonotype was counted only a few times. The chain carries TRBV7-8 and TRBJ2-3, with D hard to call. Germline CDR1 and CDR2: SGHVS and FQNEAQ. CDR3 length: 16 amino acids. V lost 1 base and J 0 bases, leaving 11 bases between the germline ends. The CDR3 coding sequence is TGTGCCAGCAGCTTAGTTTCCAGCACTAGCACAGATACGCAGTATTTT. Translation: CASSLVSSTSTDTQYF.

The CDR3 spells CASSPLQGRETEAFF. DNA of the CDR3: TGTGCCAGCTCACCATTACAGGGGAGAGAGACTGAAGCTTTCTTT. The V call is TRBV18, the J call TRBJ1-1; TRBD1 matches 7 bases. Germline CDR1 and CDR2: KGHSH and LQKENI. V lost 2 bases, J lost 5 bases, and 8 bases stayed unmatched. The CDR3 is made up of 15 amino acids.

The sample holds many counts of this clonotype. V is TRBV5-1 and J is TRBJ2-7, with D uncertain. V was pared by 0 bases and J by 3 bases, with 7 bases between. Germline V gene lookup returns CDR1 SGHRS and CDR2 YFSETQ. The CDR3 contains 13 residues. Written as DNA, the CDR3 is TGCGCCAGCAGCTTGGTTGGGAACTACGAGCAGTACTTC. Protein product: CASSLVGNYEQYF.

The chain uses TRBV25-1 and TRBJ1-2, with 11 bases fitting TRBD1. Germline trimming cut 8 bases from V and 5 bases from J; bases unmatched to any gene: 13. Germline V gene sequence: CDR1 MGHDK, CDR2 SYGVNS. The CDR3 is 16 residues long. This CDR3 is CASGGGGTGGRYGYTF. For the CDR3, the DNA is TGTGCCAGCGGAGGTGGGGGGACAGGGGGTCGTTATGGCTACACCTTC.

This clonotype was seen more than once but under ten times. The chain joins TRBV9 to TRBJ2-1; 7 bases match TRBD1. The CDR3 is made up of 14 amino acids. With 0 bases clipped from V and 5 bases from J, the junction kept 2 bases outside the gene matches. Germline V gives CDR1 SGDLS, CDR2 YYNGEE. The CDR3 DNA sequence: TGTGCCAGCAGCGTAGTAGGGACAGACAATGAGCAGTTCTTC. This codes for CASSVVGTDNEQFF.

This clonotype was counted many times. V and J are TRBV4-1 and TRBJ1-2, with 7 bases that match TRBD1. V lost 4 bases to trimming and J lost 8 bases; unmatched junction nucleotides: 7. The CDR3 has 13 amino acids. Germline V gene sequence: CDR1 MGHRA, CDR2 YSYEKL. The DNA of the CDR3 is TGCGCCAGCAGCCCGCGGGACAGTAGAGGCTACACCTTC. It codes for CASSPRDSRGYTF.

There are a few counts of this clonotype. The chain joins TRBV5-1 to TRBJ1-3, with 9 bases lining up with TRBD1. V shed 4 bases and J 4 bases; nucleotides not matched to a gene: 3. The CDR3 consists of 14 residues. Germline values: CDR1 SGHRS, CDR2 YFSETQ. The CDR3 region is CASSQDRGGNTIYF. The CDR3 DNA follows: TGCGCCAGCAGCCAGGACAGGGGCGGAAACACCATATATTTT.

This chain's CDR3 is CSARAGAYSHYGYTF. The CDR3 DNA sequence: TGCAGTGCTAGAGCAGGGGCGTACTCCCACTATGGCTACACCTTC. The chain has TRBV20-1 and TRBJ1-2; the D gene is possibly TRBD1 (6 bases). V was shortened by 1 base and J by 3 bases, with 15 bases between the two germline ends. The CDR3 is made up of 15 amino acids. Germline CDR1 reads DFQATT; CDR2 reads SNEGSKA (reference sequence).

This clonotype showed up just a few times. This sequence joins TRBV20-1 and TRBJ2-7; TRBD2 agrees at 12 bases. In germline, CDR1 is DFQATT, CDR2 SNEGSKA (reference sequence). The CDR3 is 17 residues long. Germline trimming cut 0 bases from V and 2 bases from J; bases unmatched to any gene: 8. This CDR3 reads CSARDPGTSGFAYEQYF. In DNA form, the CDR3 reads TGCAGTGCTAGAGATCCCGGGACTAGCGGGTTCGCCTACGAGCAGTACTTC.

This clonotype turned up a few times. The chain employs TRBV7-3 and TRBJ2-2, with D possibly matching TRBD2 (6 bases). In germline, CDR1 is SGHTA, CDR2 FQGTGA. CDR3 length equals 13 residues. V was clipped by 5 bases and J by 7 bases, with 11 bases between them. DNA for the CDR3: TGTGCCAGCAGCGAAACTAGCAACGGGGAGCTGTTTTTT. It encodes CASSETSNGELFF.

The V call is TRBV4-1, the J call TRBJ2-7; 7 positions match TRBD1. The CDR3 is 15 amino acids. J was trimmed by 0 bases and V by 6 bases; bases with no gene match: 8. Looked up from germline, CDR1 is MGHRA and CDR2 is YSYEKL. For the CDR3, the DNA is TGCGCCAGCAGTCCGAGAGACAGGGACTCCTACGAGCAGTACTTC. The encoded protein is CASSPRDRDSYEQYF.

V usage is TRBV12-3 or TRBV12-4 and J usage is TRBJ1-2; D is uncertain. Trimming cost V 5 bases and J 4 bases, with 11 bases left between them. The CDR3 loop spans 13 amino acids. The CDR3 sequence: CASSAGLSYGYTF. Here the CDR3 DNA reads TGTGCCAGCAGTGCGGGCCTAAGCTATGGCTACACCTTC.

This clonotype was recorded a few times. The rearrangement joins TRBV29-1 to TRBJ1-2; no definite D call. Germline CDR1 is SQVTM and CDR2 is ANQGSEA. The CDR3 covers 12 residues. The V end was cut by 5 bases, the J end by 1 base, with 8 bases between. The DNA for the CDR3 is TGCAGCGTTCGGGCATATAACTATGGCTACACCTTC. Its protein is CSVRAYNYGYTF. Complete variable domain (other parts from reference TRBV29-1 and TRBJ1-2): SAVISQKPSRDICQRGTSLTIQCQVDSQVTMMFWYRQQPGQSLTLIATANQGSEATYESGFVIDKFPISRPNLTFSTLTVSNMSPEDSSIYLCSVRAYNYGYTFGSGTRLTVV.

The V call is TRBV12-3 or TRBV12-4, the J call TRBJ2-7; possibly TRBD1 or TRBD2 for D (6 bases each). The CDR3 spans 14 residues. Trimming stripped 3 bases from V and 3 bases from J, with 12 bases between. This CDR3 reads CASSFVGGFYEQYF. The CDR3 DNA is TGTGCCAGCAGTTTCGTAGGGGGGTTCTACGAGCAGTACTTC.

Only a few counts were recorded for this clonotype. This sequence joins TRBV11-2 and TRBJ2-5; 8 bases are a match to TRBD1. V gave up 6 bases and J gave up 4 bases; unmatched junction bases: 10. Germline CDR1 is SGHAT and CDR2 is FQNNGV. The CDR3 length is 15 residues. CDR3 DNA: TGTGCCAGCAGTTTGGCCAGGGGGCAGGTAGAGACCCAGTACTTC. The encoded protein is CASSLARGQVETQYF.

The rearrangement joins TRBV2 to TRBJ1-2; perhaps TRBD1 as D (6 bases). V was cut by 4 bases and J by 8 bases, with 11 bases left in between. Germline V gene data show CDR1 as SNHLY and CDR2 as FYNNEI. This CDR3 region has 12 residues. In DNA, the CDR3 is TGTGCCAGCAGTGGGGGGGGCGCAGGCTACACCTTC. It yields the protein CASSGGGAGYTF. Supplemented by reference TRBV2 and TRBJ1-2, the full variable domain reads EPEVTQTPSHQVTQMGQEVILRCVPISNHLYFYWYRQILGQKVEFLVSFYNNEISEKSEIFDDQFSVERPDGSNFTLKIRSTKLEDSAMYFCASSGGGAGYTFGSGTRLTVV.

By share, this clonotype ranks as medium-sized (0.01 to 0.1%). This sequence joins TRBV4-3 and TRBJ2-4, with TRBD1 matching 9 bases. CDR3 length equals 16 residues. CDR1 LGHNA and CDR2 YSLEER come from the germline V gene. V shed 2 bases and J 7 bases; nucleotides not matched to a gene: 9. CDR3 amino acids: CASSQTGQGRRNIQYF. CDR3 nucleotide sequence: TGCGCCAGCAGCCAAACCGGACAGGGGCGAAGGAACATTCAGTACTTC.

The chain is built from TRBV7-9 and TRBJ1-6; 11 bases align to TRBD1. Unmatched junction bases numbered 14, after V lost 8 bases and J lost 14 bases. In germline, CDR1 is SEHNR, CDR2 FQNEAQ (reference sequence). The CDR3 covers 15 residues. In DNA, the CDR3 is TGTGCCAGCCGTAGACCGGGACAGGGGGATTCGGCCCTCCACTTT. Protein product: CASRRPGQGDSALHF.

Remarks on this clonotype: The junction shows a germline mismatch at one end, possibly a read error. This rearrangement joins TRBV20-1 to TRBJ1-3; TRBD1 is a possible D gene (6 bases). The CDR3 is 15 amino acids. Germline V lookup: CDR1 DFQATT, CDR2 SNEGSKA (reference sequence). The CDR3 nucleotides are TGCAGTGCAAGAGGGGGGCCTATAGCTGGAAACACCATATATTTT. Translation gives CSARGGPIAGNTIYF.

This clonotype was seen repeatedly, ten times or more. The chain uses TRBV5-1 and TRBJ2-1, with 10 bases matching TRBD2. J lost 4 bases, V lost 0 bases, and 7 bases had no gene match. The V gene's germline CDR1 is SGHRS and CDR2 YFSETQ. The CDR3 covers 17 residues. CDR3 in amino acids: CASSLALAGEVYNEQFF. The CDR3 coding sequence is TGCGCCAGCAGCTTGGCCCTAGCGGGGGAGGTTTACAATGAGCAGTTCTTC.

This clonotype was counted many times. The chain recombines TRBV7-2 with TRBJ2-3; D gene ambiguous. The CDR3 is made up of 12 amino acids. Germline values: CDR1 SGHTA, CDR2 FQGNSA. Deletions cut 4 bases from V and 9 bases from J, with 11 bases between. The CDR3 region is CASSSLFHTQYF. CDR3 bases: TGTGCCAGCAGCTCACTTTTCCACACGCAGTATTTT.

This rearrangement joins TRBV20-1 to TRBJ2-2; 9 nucleotides align to TRBD2. V shed 3 bases, J shed 7 bases, and the junction held 12 bases outside the gene matches. The CDR3 spans 16 residues. From germline, CDR1 is DFQATT and CDR2 SNEGSKA (reference sequence). CDR3 sequence reads: CSASAWASGVGGELFF. Here the CDR3 DNA reads TGCAGTGCTAGCGCTTGGGCTAGCGGGGTGGGCGGGGAGCTGTTTTTT.

This clonotype was counted a few times. The chain joins TRBV5-1 to TRBJ2-1, with D possibly TRBD1 on 8 matching bases. V lost 4 bases and J lost 6, with 17 bases in between. The CDR3 is 15 residues long. In germline, CDR1 is SGHRS, CDR2 YFSETQ. CDR3 nucleotide sequence: TGCGCCAGCAGCCTACAGGGGGGGGTCGGCAATGAGCAGTTCTTC. As protein: CASSLQGGVGNEQFF.

V and J are TRBV7-6 and TRBJ2-5; no reliable D call. CDR1 SGHVS and CDR2 FNYEAQ come from the germline V gene. CDR3 size: 14 residues. With 5 bases removed from V and 5 bases from J, the gap between germline ends came to 15 bases. The CDR3 region is CASSPLSEEETQYF. In DNA form, the CDR3 reads TGTGCCAGCAGCCCTCTGTCCGAAGAGGAGACCCAGTACTTC.